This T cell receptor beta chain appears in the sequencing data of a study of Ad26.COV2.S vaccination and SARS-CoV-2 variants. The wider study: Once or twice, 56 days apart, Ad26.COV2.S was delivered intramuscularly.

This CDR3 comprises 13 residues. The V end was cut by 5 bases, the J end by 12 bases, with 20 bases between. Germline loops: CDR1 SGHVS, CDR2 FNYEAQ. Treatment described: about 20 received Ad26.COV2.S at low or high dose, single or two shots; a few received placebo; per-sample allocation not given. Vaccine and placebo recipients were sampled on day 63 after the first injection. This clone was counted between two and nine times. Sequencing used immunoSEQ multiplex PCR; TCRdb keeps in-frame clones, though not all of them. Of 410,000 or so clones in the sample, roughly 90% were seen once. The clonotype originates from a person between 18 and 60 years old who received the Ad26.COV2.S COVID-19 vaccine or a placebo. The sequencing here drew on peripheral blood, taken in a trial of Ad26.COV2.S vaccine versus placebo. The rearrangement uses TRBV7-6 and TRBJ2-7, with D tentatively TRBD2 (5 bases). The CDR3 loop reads CASSRGLEAIRYF. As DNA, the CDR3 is TGTGCCAGCAGCCGAGGGTTGGAGGCTATCCGGTACTTC. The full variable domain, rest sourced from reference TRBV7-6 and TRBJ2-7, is GAGVSQSPRYKVTKRGQDVALRCDPISGHVSLYWYRQALGQGPEFLTYFNYEAQQDKSGLPNDRFSAERPEGSISTLTIQRTEQRDSAMYRCASSRGLEAIRYFGPGTRLTVT.